The sequence of this T cell receptor beta chain was determined in a study of identical twins. Many counts were recorded for this clonotype. Via MiXCR, TCRdb re-called the 5' RACE reads, giving one row per CDR3 protein. The sample carries about 690,000 distinct CDR3 sequences, around 20% recorded once. CDR1 and CDR2 from the germline V gene are MNHEY and SVGEGT. CDR3 length: 13 amino acids. V was pared by 7 bases and J by 6 bases, with 13 bases between. These sequences were also reported in another study, on T cells expressing NK-cell markers. That paper notes: Seven donors tested HCMV-seropositive and one tested seronegative among the eight sequenced. More than five of the donors carried dominant NKG2C+ clonotypes that took up about 1.0-7.0% of their CD8+ T cells. For a few donors, these clonotypes were likewise the leading ones in the CD3+CD56-NKG2C+ fraction.

The sequencing input was PBMCs. The TCR originated in a woman aged 18-29 years in good health. This rearrangement joins TRBV6-2 or TRBV6-3 to TRBJ2-1; D possibly uses TRBD1 or TRBD2 (5 bases each). CDR3 sequence (DNA): TGTGCCAGCAAGGCCGGGGCAGGCAATGAGCAGTTCTTC. Its protein is CASKAGAGNEQFF.